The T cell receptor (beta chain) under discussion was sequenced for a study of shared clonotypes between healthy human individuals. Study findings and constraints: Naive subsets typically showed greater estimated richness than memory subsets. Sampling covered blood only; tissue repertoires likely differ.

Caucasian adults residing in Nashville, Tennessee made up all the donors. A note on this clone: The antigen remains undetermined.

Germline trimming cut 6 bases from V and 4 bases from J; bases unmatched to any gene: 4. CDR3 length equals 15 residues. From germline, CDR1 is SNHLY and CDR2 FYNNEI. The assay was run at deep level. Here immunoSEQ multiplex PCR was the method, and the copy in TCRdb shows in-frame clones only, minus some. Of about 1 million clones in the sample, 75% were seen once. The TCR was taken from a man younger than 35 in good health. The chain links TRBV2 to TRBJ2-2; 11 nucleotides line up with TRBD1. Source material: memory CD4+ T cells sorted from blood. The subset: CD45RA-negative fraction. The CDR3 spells CASRGTGGGTGELFF. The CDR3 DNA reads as TGTGCCAGCAGGGGGACAGGGGGTGGCACCGGGGAGCTGTTTTTT.